This TCR beta chain originates from a study of cytomegalovirus exposure and HLA in healthy donors. 13 Jbeta primers and 60 Vbeta primers were used for the PCR. Clones were sequenced by immunoSEQ multiplex PCR, and TCRdb holds only the in-frame ones, with some missing. The table lists some 160,000 clones, around 77% of them singletons. This clone appeared a few times. This CDR3 contains 16 residues. In germline, CDR1 is MNHNS, CDR2 SASEGT. The V and J ends lost 3 bases and 3 bases, in that order; junction bases with no gene match: 6. Sequencing input: PBMCs. This receptor was obtained from a man between 60 and 75 years old in good health and CMV-seronegative. V usage is TRBV6-1 and J usage is TRBJ1-1, with 11 bases fitting TRBD1. The CDR3 is CASSDKDRGRHTEAFF. The CDR3 bases are TGTGCCAGCAGTGACAAGGACAGGGGGCGTCACACTGAAGCTTTCTTT.